This T cell receptor (beta chain) was observed in a study of cytomegalovirus exposure and HLA in healthy donors. On the study more broadly: Unique TCR beta sequences numbering about 100 million came from around 180 million T cells in an earlier analysis. Approximately 85 million unique TCRs from HLA-typed donors were held in an early release of data. Findings and limits, study-wide: Cytomegalovirus status, reportedly, was diagnosed with high specificity and sensitivity by the classifier. Several of the most significant clusters appeared linked to common viral pathogens, based on a later analysis.

The study ran its PCR with 60 Vbeta and 13 Jbeta primers. This table comes from immunoSEQ multiplex PCR, and its TCRdb copy is limited to in-frame clones, with some not included. In the table there are about 110,000 clones, around 73% of which are singletons. About this clone: Antigen specificity is unknown.

Germline CDR1 reads LNHDA; CDR2 reads SQIVND (reference sequence). CDR3 length: 16 residues. V shed 6 bases and J 1 base; nucleotides not matched to a gene: 5. The source is a man aged 40-50 years in good health and CMV-seronegative. Sequencing was carried out using PBMCs. V is TRBV19 and J is TRBJ2-1, with TRBD2 matching over 11 bases. CDR3: CASRFSSGGSYNEQFF. DNA for the CDR3: TGTGCCAGTAGATTCTCTAGCGGGGGGTCCTACAATGAGCAGTTCTTC. Filled out from reference TRBV19 and TRBJ2-1, the complete variable domain reads DGGITQSPKYLFRKEGQNVTLSCEQNLNHDAMYWYRQDPGQGLRLIYYSQIVNDFQKGDIAEGYSVSREKKESFPLTVTSAQKNPTAFYLCASRFSSGGSYNEQFFGPGTRLTVL.